This T cell receptor (beta chain) comes out of a study of blood T cell repertoires in COVID-19. Background on the study: Italy, Spain and the United States were the sources of the convalescent and acute COVID-19 samples. PBMCs, B-cell-depleted T cells, or T cells provided the cDNA or gDNA that made up the material.

This CDR3 spans 16 amino acids. The ends lost 2 bases at V and 0 bases at J; junction bases unmatched: 7. CDR1 is SGHNT and CDR2 is YYREEE in the germline V gene (reference sequence). The repertoire was sequenced with immunoSEQ multiplex PCR; TCRdb's copy has only in-frame clones and lacks some. The sample holds 150,000 to 200,000 clones; roughly nine tenths are singletons and the top ten take roughly 7%. The chain employs TRBV5-4 and TRBJ1-1, with 7 bases identical to TRBD1. The sample comprised peripheral blood. This clonotype was obtained from a woman over 75 in a cohort sampled during active or convalescent COVID-19. The CDR3 nucleotides are TGTGCCAGCAGCTTACCGGGACAGCCTATGAACACTGAAGCTTTCTTT. It encodes CASSLPGQPMNTEAFF.